This section outlines one TCR beta chain sequence together with its context. Its antigen is undetermined. The sample is drawn from a study of cytomegalovirus exposure and HLA in healthy donors. It was with 60 Vbeta and 13 Jbeta primers that the PCR ran. The assay was immunoSEQ multiplex PCR, and TCRdb's table has in-frame clones only and misses some. The sample lists around 160,000 clones; 68% were seen once. Points from the study as a whole: Roughly even sequencing depth across donors was the assumption behind the presence/absence analyses. Later analysis revealed greater clonal expansion in HLA-associated TCR beta chains than in equally common others. In a later analysis, an Asian-associated ancestry cluster reportedly showed fewer N-insertions than the roughly 730-donor mean. It was reported that TCR beta sequences correctly inferred the HLA-A and HLA-B alleles for most subjects.

Trimming shortened V by 0 bases and J by 6 bases, and 11 bases separated the two germline ends. The CDR3 contains 14 residues. CDR1 is SEHNR, CDR2 FQNEAQ, per germline (reference sequence). Specimen: PBMCs. The receptor was derived from a woman aged 18-29 years in good health and CMV-seropositive. This chain uses TRBV7-9 with TRBJ1-2; D remains unclear. Here the CDR3 reads CASSLARGLDGYTF. DNA for the CDR3: TGTGCCAGCAGCTTAGCACGGGGATTGGATGGCTACACCTTC.